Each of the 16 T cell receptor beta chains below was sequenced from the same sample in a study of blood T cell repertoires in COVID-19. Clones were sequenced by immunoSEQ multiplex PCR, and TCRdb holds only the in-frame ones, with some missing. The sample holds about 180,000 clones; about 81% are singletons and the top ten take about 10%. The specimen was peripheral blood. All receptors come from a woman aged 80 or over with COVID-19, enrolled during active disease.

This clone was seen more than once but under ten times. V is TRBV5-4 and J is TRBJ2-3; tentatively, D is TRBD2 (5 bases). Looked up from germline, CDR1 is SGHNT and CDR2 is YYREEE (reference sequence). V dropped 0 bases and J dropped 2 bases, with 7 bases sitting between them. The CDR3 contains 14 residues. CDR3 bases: TGTGCCAGCAGCTTGGGACTATTCACAGATACGCAGTATTTT. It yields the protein CASSLGLFTDTQYF.

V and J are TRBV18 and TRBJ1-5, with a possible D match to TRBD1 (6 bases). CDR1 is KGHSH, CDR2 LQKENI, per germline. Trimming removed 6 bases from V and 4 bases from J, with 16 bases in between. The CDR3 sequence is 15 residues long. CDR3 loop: CASSSLGQGNQPQHF. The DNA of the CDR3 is TGTGCCAGCTCTTCCCTGGGACAAGGGAATCAGCCCCAGCATTTT.

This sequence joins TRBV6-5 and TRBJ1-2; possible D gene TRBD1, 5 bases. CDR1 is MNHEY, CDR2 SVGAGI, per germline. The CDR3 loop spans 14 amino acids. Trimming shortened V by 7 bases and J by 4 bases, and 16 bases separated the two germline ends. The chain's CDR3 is CASTAGGTAYGYTF. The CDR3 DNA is TGTGCCAGCACCGCGGGAGGGACGGCCTATGGCTACACCTTC.

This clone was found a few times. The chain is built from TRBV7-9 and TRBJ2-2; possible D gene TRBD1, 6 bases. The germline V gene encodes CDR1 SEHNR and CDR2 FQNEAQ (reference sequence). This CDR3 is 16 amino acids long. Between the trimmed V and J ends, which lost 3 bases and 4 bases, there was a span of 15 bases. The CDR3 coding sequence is TGTGCCAGCAGCTTTGCCGGGACACCCGCCACCGGGGAGCTGTTTTTT. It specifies CASSFAGTPATGELFF.

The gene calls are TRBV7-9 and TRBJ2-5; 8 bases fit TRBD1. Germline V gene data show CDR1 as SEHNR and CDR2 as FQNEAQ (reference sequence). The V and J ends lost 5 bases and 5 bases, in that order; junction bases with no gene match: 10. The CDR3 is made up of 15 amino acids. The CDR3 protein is CASSQSRTGMETQYF. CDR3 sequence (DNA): TGTGCCAGCAGCCAGTCCAGGACAGGGATGGAGACCCAGTACTTC.

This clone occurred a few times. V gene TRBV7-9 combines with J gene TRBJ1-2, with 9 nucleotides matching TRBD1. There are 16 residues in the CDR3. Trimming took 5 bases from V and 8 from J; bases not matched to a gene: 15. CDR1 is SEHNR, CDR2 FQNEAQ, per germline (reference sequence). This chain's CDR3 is CASSLADRGRLEGYTF. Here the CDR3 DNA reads TGTGCCAGCAGCCTCGCGGACAGGGGAAGGCTGGAAGGCTACACCTTC.

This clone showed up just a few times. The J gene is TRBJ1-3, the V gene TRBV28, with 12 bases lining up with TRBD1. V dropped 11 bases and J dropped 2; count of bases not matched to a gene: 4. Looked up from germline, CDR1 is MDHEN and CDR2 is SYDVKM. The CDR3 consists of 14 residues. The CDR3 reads CAVRDRGPGNTIYF. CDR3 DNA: TGTGCCGTCCGGGACAGGGGGCCTGGAAACACCATATATTTT. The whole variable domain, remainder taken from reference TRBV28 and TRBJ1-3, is DVKVTQSSRYLVKRTGEKVFLECVQDMDHENMFWYRQDPGLGLRLIYFSYDVKMKEKGDIPEGYSVSREKKERFSLILESASTNQTSMYLCAVRDRGPGNTIYFGEGSWLTVV.

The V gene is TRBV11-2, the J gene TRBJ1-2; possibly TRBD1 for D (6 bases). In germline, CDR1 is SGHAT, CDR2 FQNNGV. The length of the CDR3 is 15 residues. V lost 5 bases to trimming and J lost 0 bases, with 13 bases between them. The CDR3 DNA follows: TGTGCCAGCAGCCCCACAGGGATAGCTAACTATGGCTACACCTTC. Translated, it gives CASSPTGIANYGYTF.

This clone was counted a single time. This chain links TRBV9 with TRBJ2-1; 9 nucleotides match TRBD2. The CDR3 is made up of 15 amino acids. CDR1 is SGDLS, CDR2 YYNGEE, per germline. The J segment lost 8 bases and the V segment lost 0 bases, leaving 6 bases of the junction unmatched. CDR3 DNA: TGTGCCAGCAGCGTAGTAATAGCGGGAGCATATGAGCAGTTCTTC. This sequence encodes CASSVVIAGAYEQFF. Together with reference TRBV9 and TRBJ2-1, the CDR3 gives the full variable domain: DSGVTQTPKHLITATGQRVTLRCSPRSGDLSVYWYQQSLDQGLQFLIQYYNGEERAKGNILERFSAQQFPDLHSELNLSSLELGDSALYFCASSVVIAGAYEQFFGPGTRLTVL.

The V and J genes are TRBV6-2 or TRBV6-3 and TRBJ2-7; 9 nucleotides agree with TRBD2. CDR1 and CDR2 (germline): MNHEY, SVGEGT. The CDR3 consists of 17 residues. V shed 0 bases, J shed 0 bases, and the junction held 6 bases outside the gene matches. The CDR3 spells CASSYSASGAYSYEQYF. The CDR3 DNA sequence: TGTGCCAGCAGTTACTCCGCTAGCGGGGCCTACTCCTACGAGCAGTACTTC.

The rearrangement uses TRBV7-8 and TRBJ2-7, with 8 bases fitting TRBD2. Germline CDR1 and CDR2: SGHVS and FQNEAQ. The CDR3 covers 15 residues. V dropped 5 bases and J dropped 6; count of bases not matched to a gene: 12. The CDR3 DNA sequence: TGTGCCAGCAGCCCCCCCGGCGGGGGGCTTCCCGAGCAGTACTTC. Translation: CASSPPGGGLPEQYF.

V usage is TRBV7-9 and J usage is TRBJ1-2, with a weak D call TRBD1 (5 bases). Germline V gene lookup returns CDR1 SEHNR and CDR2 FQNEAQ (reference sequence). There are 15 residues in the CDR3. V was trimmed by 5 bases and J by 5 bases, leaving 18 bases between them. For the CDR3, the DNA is TGTGCCAGCAGCCCCGATTGGGCAGGGATTTATGGCTACACCTTC. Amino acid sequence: CASSPDWAGIYGYTF.

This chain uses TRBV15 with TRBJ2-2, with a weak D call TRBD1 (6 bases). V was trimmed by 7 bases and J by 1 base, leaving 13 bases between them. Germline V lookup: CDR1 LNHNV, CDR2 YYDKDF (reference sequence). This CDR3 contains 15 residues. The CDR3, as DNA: TGTGCCACCACCGGGACAACTAAGAACACCGGGGAGCTGTTTTTT. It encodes CATTGTTKNTGELFF.

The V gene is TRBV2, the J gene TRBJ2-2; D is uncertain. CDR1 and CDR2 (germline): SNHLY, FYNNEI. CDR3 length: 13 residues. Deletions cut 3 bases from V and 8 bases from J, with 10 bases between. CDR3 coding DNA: TGTGCCAGCAGTGAGTGGGCAACAGGGGAGCTGTTTTTT. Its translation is CASSEWATGELFF.

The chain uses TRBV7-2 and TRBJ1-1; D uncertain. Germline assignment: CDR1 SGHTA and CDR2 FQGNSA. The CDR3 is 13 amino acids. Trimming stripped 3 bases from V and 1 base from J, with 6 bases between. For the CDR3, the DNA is TGTGCCAGCAGCTTGACACCGAACACTGAAGCTTTCTTT. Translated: CASSLTPNTEAFF.

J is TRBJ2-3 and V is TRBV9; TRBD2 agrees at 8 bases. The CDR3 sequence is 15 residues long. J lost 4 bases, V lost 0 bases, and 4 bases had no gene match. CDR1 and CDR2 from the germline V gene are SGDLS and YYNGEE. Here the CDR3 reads CASSVGTGGADTQYF. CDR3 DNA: TGTGCCAGCAGCGTAGGGACGGGAGGGGCAGATACGCAGTATTTT.